The clone carrying this TCR beta chain has a handful of counts. Samples were taken at baseline and on day 1 of cycles 4 and 7. The CDR3 contains 11 residues. CDR1 is GTSNPN and CDR2 is SVGIG in the germline V gene (reference sequence). Between the trimmed V and J ends, which lost 4 bases and 7 bases, there was a span of 10 bases. This sample was taken from a study of OX40 agonist ivuxolimab in advanced cancers. The wider study: Dose-escalation patients had hepatocellular carcinoma, melanoma, renal cell or head and neck cancer. Three patients had partial responses: one hepatocellular carcinoma, two cutaneous melanoma.

TCRdb's copy holds only in-frame clones and misses some; the assay was immunoSEQ multiplex PCR. This sample carries about 42,000 clones, roughly 90% of them seen once, and the ten largest clones take about 12%. The clonotype originates from an adult with an advanced solid tumor such as melanoma, head and neck, liver or kidney cancer. Sequences were derived from CD4+ or CD8+ T cells sorted from blood, sampled in a trial of the OX40 agonist ivuxolimab. The chain recombines TRBV30 with TRBJ1-1; D is unclear. The CDR3 is CAWMERSEAFF. The DNA for the CDR3 is TGTGCCTGGATGGAAAGGAGTGAAGCTTTCTTT.